The 10 T cell receptor beta chains presented below share a single source sample, sequenced in a study of T cells after yellow fever vaccination. TCRdb used MiXCR to reprocess the 5' RACE reads, holding one entry per CDR3 protein. The table records approximately 300,000 distinct CDR3 sequences, around 11% of them present only once. The sample was CD4+ T cells sorted from PBMCs, taken 45 days after the yellow fever booster vaccination. Receptor source: a man younger than 35 who received the YFV17D yellow fever vaccine.

In this sample, this clonotype turned up many times. The chain links TRBV30 to TRBJ2-1, with TRBD2 identical over 12 bases. The V and J ends lost 1 base and 6 bases, in that order; junction bases with no gene match: 4. The germline gives CDR1 GTSNPN, CDR2 SVGIG (reference sequence). CDR3 size: 15 residues. Here the CDR3 DNA reads TGTGCCTGGAGTGCAGGGACTAGCGGGTTCAATGAGCAGTTCTTC. Its translation is CAWSAGTSGFNEQFF.

This clonotype was recorded many times. This chain joins TRBV5-1 and TRBJ2-3, with D perhaps TRBD1 or TRBD2 (5 bases each). The V gene's germline CDR1 is SGHRS and CDR2 YFSETQ. The CDR3 is 13 residues long. V dropped 7 bases and J dropped 6 bases, with 15 bases sitting between them. CDR3 loop: CASRDVNEDTQYF. CDR3 DNA: TGCGCCAGCCGGGACGTAAACGAGGATACGCAGTATTTT.

This clonotype showed up just a few times. The genes are TRBV7-2 and TRBJ2-5, with D maybe TRBD2 (6 bases). V was trimmed by 5 bases and J by 5 bases, leaving 9 bases between them. The CDR3 spans 12 residues. Germline V gives CDR1 SGHTA, CDR2 FQGNSA. The CDR3 loop reads CASSPLAETQYF. In nucleotides, the CDR3 is TGTGCCAGCAGCCCTCTAGCGGAGACCCAGTACTTC.

The chain couples TRBV11-2 to TRBJ2-3; D uncertain. This CDR3 is built from 11 residues. V dropped 5 bases and J dropped 6 bases, with 6 bases sitting between them. Germline values: CDR1 SGHAT, CDR2 FQNNGV. This CDR3 is CASSPWDTQYF. DNA of the CDR3: TGTGCCAGCAGCCCGTGGGATACGCAGTATTTT.

This clonotype was seen a few times. The chain is built from TRBV12-3 or TRBV12-4 and TRBJ2-7; D is ambiguous. V was trimmed by 3 bases and J by 5 bases, leaving 14 bases between them. This CDR3 is 14 amino acids long. CDR3 sequence reads: CASSLTPPGHEQYF. The CDR3 DNA sequence: TGTGCCAGCAGTTTGACTCCTCCTGGTCACGAGCAGTACTTC.

This clonotype has a handful of counts. The chain employs TRBV25-1 and TRBJ1-3; D not resolved. CDR3 length: 13 residues. The germline V gene encodes CDR1 MGHDK and CDR2 SYGVNS. Trimming took 5 bases from V and 4 from J, leaving 9 bases between them. The CDR3: CASSSGGGNTIYF. Here the CDR3 DNA reads TGTGCCAGCAGTTCCGGCGGGGGAAACACCATATATTTT.

This clonotype was seen a handful of times. This chain uses TRBV4-3 with TRBJ2-6; D perhaps matches TRBD2 (6 bases). V was cut by 1 base and J by 1 base, with 8 bases left in between. The CDR3 length is 16 residues. Per the germline V gene, CDR1 is LGHNA and CDR2 is YSLEER. DNA of the CDR3: TGCGCCAGCAGCCAAGCGGGGGTTTCTGGGGCCAACGTCCTGACTTTC. It codes for CASSQAGVSGANVLTF.

This clonotype came up a few times. J is TRBJ1-6 and V is TRBV4-2, with a weak D call TRBD1 (6 bases). The CDR3 contains 15 residues. Trimming stripped 0 bases from V and 10 bases from J, with 13 bases between. CDR1 is LGHNA and CDR2 is YNFKEQ in the germline V gene. DNA of the CDR3: TGTGCCAGCAGCCAAGAAGGGGGGCTGAACTCACCCCTCCACTTT. Protein: CASSQEGGLNSPLHF.

The sample holds a few counts of this clonotype. V usage is TRBV2 and J usage is TRBJ1-1; D gene uncertain. V shed 4 bases and J shed 2 bases, with 11 bases lying between them. From germline, CDR1 is SNHLY and CDR2 FYNNEI. The CDR3 has 14 residues. CDR3 protein: CASSARGGNTEAFF. DNA of the CDR3: TGTGCCAGCAGTGCCCGAGGTGGAAACACTGAAGCTTTCTTT.

A few counts support this clonotype. The gene calls are TRBV4-3 and TRBJ2-1; 12 bases are a match to TRBD2. Unmatched junction bases numbered 4, after V lost 5 bases and J lost 5 bases. Germline CDR1 is LGHNA and CDR2 is YSLEER. The CDR3 loop spans 15 amino acids. The CDR3 DNA is TGCGCCAGCAGCTCTAGCGGGGGGGCCAACAATGAGCAGTTCTTC. This translates into CASSSSGGANNEQFF.